Each of the 25 T cell receptor beta chains below was sequenced from the same sample in a study of blood T cell repertoires in COVID-19 (TCRdb year 2020). Libraries were prepared through the immunoSEQ multiplex PCR assay. TCRdb limited this immuneACCESS table to in-frame rearrangements with V and J called. A share of clones is missing; checked studies link under half to unresolved V genes, and the rest is unexplained. Here the sample has some 200,000 clones; approximately 87% occur a single time. The ten largest clones add up to approximately 2.8% of the sample. Source material: PBMCs or T cells enriched from blood (not recorded which). These receptors were obtained from a woman aged 50 to 60 in a cohort exposed to, infected with or recovered from COVID-19 (not recorded which).

This chain connects TRBV7-3 to TRBJ2-1, with TRBD2 as a possible D gene (5 bases). Germline loops: CDR1 SGHTA, CDR2 FQGTGA. Trimming cost V 5 bases and J 7 bases, with 12 bases left between them. The CDR3 loop spans 13 amino acids. CDR3 region: CASSTGVANEQFF. The DNA for the CDR3 is TGTGCCAGCAGCACCGGGGTAGCGAATGAGCAGTTCTTC.

The rearrangement uses TRBV29-1 and TRBJ2-7; D unclear. V was shortened by 7 bases and J by 3 bases, with 10 bases between the two germline ends. The CDR3 is 11 amino acids. Germline V CDR1 and CDR2: SQVTM, ANQGSEA. The DNA for the CDR3 is TGCAGCGCACGCGTTGGCTACGAGCAGTACTTC. Its protein product is CSARVGYEQYF.

As regards this clone: At one of its ends the junction is not consistent with the germline gene, which may arise from a read error. The gene calls are TRBV7-7 and TRBJ2-1, with TRBD1 matching over 8 bases. The CDR3 covers 13 residues. Per the germline V gene, CDR1 is SSHAT and CDR2 is FNYEAQ (reference sequence). The CDR3 coding sequence is TGTGCTAGCAGACGGACAGGGTACAATGAGCAGTTCTTC. Translation gives CASRRTGYNEQFF.

This rearrangement joins TRBV9 to TRBJ1-2; D unresolved. Per the germline V gene, CDR1 is SGDLS and CDR2 is YYNGEE. The CDR3 runs 12 residues. The V and J ends lost 3 bases and 7 bases respectively, with 10 bases between them. The CDR3 sequence is CASSAIGTGYTF. In DNA form, the CDR3 reads TGTGCCAGCAGCGCAATCGGTACTGGCTACACCTTC.

V is TRBV5-4 and J is TRBJ1-1; 8 bases map to TRBD1. With 0 bases clipped from V and 5 bases from J, the junction kept 6 bases outside the gene matches. The CDR3 contains 15 residues. The germline CDR1 and CDR2 sequences are SGHNT and YYREEE (reference sequence). CDR3 DNA: TGTGCCAGCAGCTTGGCCACAGGGGGAAGGACTGAAGCTTTCTTT. Translating gives CASSLATGGRTEAFF. The whole variable domain, filled in from reference TRBV5-4 and TRBJ1-1, reads ETGVTQSPTHLIKTRGQQVTLRCSSQSGHNTVSWYQQALGQGPQFIFQYYREEENGRGNFPPRFSGLQFPNYSSELNVNALELDDSALYLCASSLATGGRTEAFFGQGTRLTVV.

The chain links TRBV28 to TRBJ2-2; TRBD2 matches 7 bases. The germline V gene encodes CDR1 MDHEN and CDR2 SYDVKM. Trimming cost V 6 bases and J 0 bases; bases outside gene matches: 4. The CDR3 totals 15 residues. The CDR3 DNA is TGTGCCAGCAGGGCTAGCGGCGCGAACACCGGGGAGCTGTTTTTT. Translation gives CASRASGANTGELFF.

This sequence joins TRBV21-1 and TRBJ1-2; no check of the table's D call, TRBD1, against the DNA was made. TRBV21-1 is a pseudogene locus. There are 17 residues in the CDR3. The CDR3 DNA reads as TGTGCCAGCATCCACCTAGAATGTGGACAGGGCCTCTATGGCTACACCTTC. Amino acid sequence: CASIHLECGQGLYGYTF.

The rearrangement joins TRBV12-3 or TRBV12-4 to TRBJ1-5; no clear D. The CDR3 length is 13 residues. The ends were cut back, 6 bases at V and 0 bases at J, with 6 bases in the middle. Here the CDR3 DNA reads TGTGCCAGCAGGCCTAATAGCAATCAGCCCCAGCATTTT. The encoded protein is CASRPNSNQPQHF.

This clone occurred a few times. V gene TRBV9 combines with J gene TRBJ1-2; 7 positions match TRBD1. CDR3 length: 12 residues. V gave up 7 bases and J gave up 7 bases; unmatched junction bases: 7. CDR1 and CDR2 (germline): SGDLS, YYNGEE. CDR3 DNA sequence: TGTGCCAGCGTAGGGGGCCGGGGTGGCTACACCTTC. Translating it yields CASVGGRGGYTF.

V is TRBV11-3 and J is TRBJ2-7, with a possible D match to TRBD1 (5 bases). Trimming removed 1 base at V and 6 bases at J, with 13 bases between. This CDR3 is 14 amino acids long. Germline values: CDR1 SGHNT, CDR2 YENEEA. CDR3 amino acids: CASSLGPDSREQYF. CDR3 coding DNA: TGTGCCAGCAGCTTAGGACCCGACAGTCGCGAGCAGTACTTC.

This clone was counted once. CDR3 nucleotide sequence: TGTGCCAGCACAATGGAGATTGATGGGACTGAAGCTTTCTTT. This translates into CASTMEIDGTEAFF. This sequence joins TRBV2 and TRBJ1-1, with no clear D. The CDR3 runs to 14 residues. CDR1 is SNHLY and CDR2 is FYNNEI in the germline V gene. Trimming removed 7 bases from V and 5 bases from J, with 17 bases in between.

V is TRBV27 and J is TRBJ1-6; unclear D gene. V lost 6 bases to trimming and J lost 2 bases, with 8 bases between them. CDR1 is MNHEY and CDR2 is SMNVEV in the germline V gene (reference sequence). The CDR3 has 14 residues. For the CDR3, the DNA is TGTGCCAGCAGACTAAAGCCCTATAATTCACCCCTCCACTTT. Translating gives CASRLKPYNSPLHF.

V and J are TRBV19 and TRBJ2-3, with 8 bases matching TRBD1. The V segment lost 4 bases and the J segment 3 bases; nucleotides outside the gene matches: 9. The CDR3 totals 16 residues. Looked up from germline, CDR1 is LNHDA and CDR2 is SQIVND (reference sequence). CDR3 nucleotides: TGTGCCAGTAGTACTAGGACAGGGCCCATAACAGATACGCAGTATTTT. Protein: CASSTRTGPITDTQYF.

J is TRBJ2-1 and V is TRBV3-1 (or the pseudogene TRBV3-2); 9 nucleotides align to TRBD1. There are 14 residues in the CDR3. V trimming: 4 bases; J trimming: 14 bases; junction bases outside the gene matches: 12. CDR1 LGHDT and CDR2 YNNKEL come from the germline V gene (reference sequence). CDR3 sequence: CASSRTGARGQEFF. The CDR3 nucleotides are TGTGCCAGCAGCCGGACAGGGGCAAGGGGTCAGGAGTTCTTC.

V and J are TRBV7-2 and TRBJ1-4, with TRBD1 matching 7 bases. This CDR3 is built from 14 residues. Trimming took 5 bases from V and 1 from J; bases not matched to a gene: 1. Germline V gene lookup returns CDR1 SGHTA and CDR2 FQGNSA. Here the CDR3 reads CASSRDRTNEKLFF. The CDR3 bases are TGTGCCAGCAGCAGGGACAGAACTAATGAAAAACTGTTTTTT.

CDR3 sequence: CASSQDQGSSYNSPLHF. In nucleotides, the CDR3 is TGCGCCAGCAGCCAAGATCAGGGTAGCTCCTATAATTCACCCCTCCACTTT. The chain links TRBV4-1 to TRBJ1-6, with D maybe TRBD1 (5 bases). The germline V and J ends were trimmed by 0 bases and 0 bases, with 9 bases remaining between them. Germline V lookup: CDR1 MGHRA, CDR2 YSYEKL. The CDR3 consists of 17 residues.

The chain is built from TRBV19 and TRBJ1-2; tentative D call: TRBD1 (6 bases). Trimming pared 10 bases from V and 5 bases from J, leaving 20 bases between. Germline V gene lookup returns CDR1 LNHDA and CDR2 SQIVND (reference sequence). The CDR3 runs 14 residues. The CDR3 bases are TGTGCCACTCGAAGGGACACCCGAGGGTATGGCTACACCTTC. It translates to CATRRDTRGYGYTF.

The rearrangement uses TRBV5-1 and TRBJ2-6; 7 nucleotides match TRBD1. Germline V gene lookup returns CDR1 SGHRS and CDR2 YFSETQ. This CDR3 has 17 amino acids. V shed 1 base, J shed 1 base, and the junction held 5 bases outside the gene matches. CDR3 nucleotide sequence: TGCGCCAGCAGCTTGTACAGGGGTGGTTCTGGGGCCAACGTCCTGACTTTC. This translates into CASSLYRGGSGANVLTF. The variable domain in full, with the rest retrieved from reference TRBV5-1 and TRBJ2-6, is KAGVTQTPRYLIKTRGQQVTLSCSPISGHRSVSWYQQTPGQGLQFLFEYFSETQRNKGNFPGRFSGRQFSNSRSEMNVSTLELGDSALYLCASSLYRGGSGANVLTFGAGSRLTVL.

This clone was seen a few times. The chain employs TRBV12-5 and TRBJ2-2; the match to TRBD2 covers 7 bases. Germline V gives CDR1 LGHNT, CDR2 FRNRAP. With 0 bases clipped from V and 0 bases from J, the junction kept 16 bases outside the gene matches. The length of the CDR3 is 21 residues. Written as DNA, the CDR3 is TGTGCTAGTGGTTTGGTACGGCCAACACTAGCGAGCCCATCGAACACCGGGGAGCTGTTTTTT. Its translation: CASGLVRPTLASPSNTGELFF.

This clone is a singleton in its sample. CDR3 in DNA: TGTGCCAGCAGCGTTCTAGCGGGGGGGCTGAACGAGCAGTACTTC. Translated, it gives CASSVLAGGLNEQYF. This rearrangement joins TRBV9 to TRBJ2-7, with TRBD2 identical over 12 bases. Germline loops: CDR1 SGDLS, CDR2 YYNGEE. CDR3 length equals 15 residues. The trim removed 2 bases at V and 5 bases at J, leaving 5 bases unmatched.

V and J are TRBV6-2 or TRBV6-3 and TRBJ2-4; D is ambiguous. Germline assignment: CDR1 MNHEY and CDR2 SVGEGT. The V end lost 6 bases, the J end lost 1 base, and 10 bases lay between the germline ends. This CDR3 spans 14 amino acids. CDR3 DNA: TGTGCCAGCAGCCCGATGAGCGCCAAAAACATTCAGTACTTC. Translating gives CASSPMSAKNIQYF.

A word on this clone: Additional DNA sequences in this sample encode the identical CDR3. The V gene is TRBV10-3, the J gene TRBJ2-5; the match to TRBD1 covers 7 bases. The CDR3 runs 13 residues. CDR1 ENHRY and CDR2 SYGVKD come from the germline V gene. Trimming took 4 bases from V and 3 from J; bases not matched to a gene: 2. The CDR3 nucleotides are TGTGCCATCAGTGGGACAGGAGAAGAGACCCAGTACTTC. This codes for CAISGTGEETQYF.

The chain's CDR3 is CASSWSGNTEAFF. CDR3 nucleotide sequence: TGCGCCAGCAGCTGGTCGGGGAACACTGAAGCTTTCTTT. The chain combines TRBV4-3 with TRBJ1-1; D unclear. The ends were cut back, 5 bases at V and 1 base at J, with 8 bases in the middle. The CDR3 spans 13 residues. From germline, CDR1 is LGHNA and CDR2 YSLEER.

V usage is TRBV5-1 and J usage is TRBJ2-3, with unresolved D. The CDR3 is 14 amino acids. From germline, CDR1 is SGHRS and CDR2 YFSETQ. Trimming left V 0 bases short and J 2 bases short, with 7 bases between. The CDR3 DNA is TGCGCCAGCAGCTTGGGGCTGCCCACAGATACGCAGTATTTT. It specifies CASSLGLPTDTQYF.

This chain connects TRBV18 to TRBJ1-1, with 7 bases identical to TRBD1. CDR1 and CDR2 from the germline V gene are KGHSH and LQKENI. This CDR3 has 15 amino acids. V was clipped by 5 bases and J by 1 base; unmatched bases: 7. CDR3 bases: TGTGCCAGCTCAGGCATCGGGACAGCGAACACTGAAGCTTTCTTT. It is translated as CASSGIGTANTEAFF.